This T cell receptor (beta chain) is drawn from a study of beta chain features in type 1 diabetes. General observations from the study: All four CD4+ subsets of Type 1 diabetes patients contained TCRB CDR3s that were moderately but significantly shorter. Insertions at VDJ junctions were less frequent in type 1 diabetes patients. These patients also deleted more nucleotides at the same junctions.

The germline V gene has CDR1 SGDLS and CDR2 YYNGEE. The CDR3 consists of 15 residues. With 5 bases clipped from V and 6 bases from J, the junction kept 10 bases outside the gene matches. One heparinised draw of blood, averaging about 116 mL, came from each donor. Sorting with CD45RO/CCR7/CD25/CD127/CD95/CD27 yielded naive, central memory, regulatory and stem-like memory CD4+ cells. As every portion of the isolated RNA was reverse transcribed, the sequencing read expressed TCRB transcripts. Clones were sequenced by immunoSEQ multiplex PCR, and TCRdb holds only the in-frame ones, with some missing. In the table there are fewer than 350,000 clones, about 15% of which are singletons. Comments on this clone: Its antigen is currently unknown.

The sequencing input was naive CD4+ T cells from blood. The chain is built from TRBV9 and TRBJ2-1; 8 bases line up with TRBD2. This TCR was recovered from a man between 18 and 35 years old with type 1 diabetes. Here the CDR3 DNA reads TGTGCCAGCAGGTGGGGGGCGGGGGGCCCCAATGAGCAGTTCTTC. Its translation is CASRWGAGGPNEQFF.